These T cell receptor beta chains were read from a single sample in a study of cytomegalovirus exposure and HLA in healthy donors. Sequencing was performed with immunoSEQ multiplex PCR; in TCRdb, only in-frame clones are kept and a portion is missing. The table lists roughly 96,000 clones, about four fifths of them singletons. The sample consisted of PBMCs. These receptor sequences come from a woman in her seventies in good health and CMV-seropositive. Each CDR3 is given with its conserved first and last residue.

v_call cdr3_aa
TRBV7-3 CASSLTPILAGRLGEQFF
TRBV6-5 CASSDQNTNEKLFF
TRBV10-3 CAITERWQATYNSPLHF
TRBV28 CASSFIREVWRSYNEQFF
TRBV5-1 CASSGLLTTGELFF
TRBV5-1 CASSLGLDMQYF
TRBV7-9 CASSGPGLAGGGYF
TRBV5-1 CASSSGLVVSYEQYF
TRBV6-1 CALSGRIRYEQYF
TRBV5-6 CASSSKGQGEAGELFF
TRBV4-2 CASSLGTGQETQYF